This T cell receptor beta chain was sequenced in a study of blood T cells in healthy people across ages. Whole-study results and caveats: Observed TCR beta diversity per million T cells went down as age went up. This fall followed a roughly linear course with age.

Germline CDR1 SQVTM, CDR2 ANQGSEA. This CDR3 comprises 16 residues. Trimming removed 7 bases from V and 5 bases from J, with 26 bases in between. Only a few counts were recorded for this clonotype. Its matching antigen is unknown. Healthy Caucasian individuals from Russia aged about 6 to 100 served as donors. The authors drew around 11 milliliters of peripheral blood from each donor. Primers used in a second PCR of roughly 6 to 12 cycles were a sample-barcoded 5' primer and a J-beta primer mix. TCRdb independently ran MiXCR on the 5' RACE reads; one entry per CDR3 protein. The sample records approximately 1,700,000 distinct CDR3 sequences, around 40% being singletons.

The chain joins TRBV29-1 to TRBJ1-2; weak D call: TRBD1 (6 bases). The receptor's source is a human donor in good health. Sequenced sample: blood. CDR3 sequence (DNA): TGCAGCGCTCAGACGGACAGCCCGCCCCTCCTGTATGGCTACACCTTC. As protein: CSAQTDSPPLLYGYTF.